This TCR beta chain was sequenced in a study of T cell responses to AZD1222 COVID-19 vaccine. Findings of the study overall: Sampling that yielded the repertoires occurred only after the peak T cell response.

About this clone: Its antigen is not identified.

The repertoire was sequenced with immunoSEQ multiplex PCR; TCRdb's copy has only in-frame clones and lacks some. This sample has tens of thousands of clones; around 90% occur once, and the top ten carry 8% to 9.5%. The input for sequencing was peripheral blood, taken on day 0 of AZD1222 vaccination. The TCR originated in an adult in good health.

In DNA form, the CDR3 reads TGTGCCAGCAGCTTGGACCCCGGGACCCCCTACGAGCAGTACTTC. This sequence encodes CASSLDPGTPYEQYF. This sequence joins TRBV5-4 and TRBJ2-7; perhaps D is TRBD1 or TRBD2 (5 bases each). Deletions cut 0 bases from V and 2 bases from J, with 12 bases between. CDR3 length equals 15 residues. The germline V gene has CDR1 SGHNT and CDR2 YYREEE (reference sequence). Drawing the rest from reference TRBV5-4 and TRBJ2-7, the complete variable domain is ETGVTQSPTHLIKTRGQQVTLRCSSQSGHNTVSWYQQALGQGPQFIFQYYREEENGRGNFPPRFSGLQFPNYSSELNVNALELDDSALYLCASSLDPGTPYEQYFGPGTRLTVT.